Presented here are 29 T cell receptor beta chains from one specimen sequenced in a study of T cells after yellow fever vaccination (dated by TCRdb to about 2019). The meaning of the sample's treatment or condition label: live attenuated yellow fever vaccine strain. The protocol used for the library was 5' RACE. Data came from an Illumina HiSeq 2500. TCRdb trimmed the raw reads at Q25, called clones with MiXCR and kept productive beta chains. Rows with a matching CDR3 protein are joined into one entry that keeps the most common DNA and genes. The sample yields over 110,000 distinct CDR3 sequences; 7.7% were counted once. The ten largest clones add up to about 0.73% of the sample. The sequencing here drew on CD4+ T cells sorted from PBMCs, taken 5 days after the yellow fever booster vaccination. The receptor set was obtained from a man aged 30 to 39 who received the YFV17D yellow fever vaccine.

At least ten counts were recorded for this clonotype. DNA for the CDR3: TGTGCCAGTAGTACTTACAGCAACAATGAGCAGTTCTTC. Amino acids: CASSTYSNNEQFF. The chain links TRBV19 to TRBJ2-1; D gene uncertain. Trimming pared 4 bases from V and 5 bases from J, leaving 9 bases between. Germline loops: CDR1 LNHDA, CDR2 SQIVND (reference sequence). The CDR3 runs 13 residues.

There are many counts of this clonotype. The rearrangement joins TRBV20-1 to TRBJ2-5, with TRBD2 identical over 10 bases. The germline V gene has CDR1 DFQATT and CDR2 SNEGSKA (reference sequence). V was pared by 5 bases and J by 0 bases, with 3 bases of the junction left unmatched. The CDR3 extends over 14 amino acids. The CDR3 sequence: CSAPTSGYQETQYF. CDR3 nucleotide sequence: TGCAGTGCTCCGACTAGCGGGTACCAAGAGACCCAGTACTTC.

This clonotype was observed many times. The genes are TRBV7-2 and TRBJ2-5, with D unresolved. Between the trimmed V and J ends, which lost 8 bases and 4 bases, there was a span of 8 bases. The CDR3 runs to 11 residues. Germline V gene sequence: CDR1 SGHTA, CDR2 FQGNSA. The CDR3 DNA reads TGTGCCAGCGCGACGACAGAGACCCAGTACTTC. It yields the protein CASATTETQYF.

This clonotype was found a few times. V usage is TRBV19 and J usage is TRBJ2-7, with TRBD2 as a possible D gene (5 bases). Germline lookup yields CDR1 LNHDA and CDR2 SQIVND (reference sequence). Trimming shortened V by 5 bases and J by 2 bases, and 19 bases separated the two germline ends. CDR3 length: 16 amino acids. CDR3: CASSEATGLSPYEQYF. In DNA, the CDR3 is TGTGCCAGTAGTGAGGCCACCGGACTGAGCCCCTACGAGCAGTACTTC. Full variable domain (remainder filled in from reference TRBV19 and TRBJ2-7): DGGITQSPKYLFRKEGQNVTLSCEQNLNHDAMYWYRQDPGQGLRLIYYSQIVNDFQKGDIAEGYSVSREKKESFPLTVTSAQKNPTAFYLCASSEATGLSPYEQYFGPGTRLTVT.

This clonotype was recorded at least ten times. The genes are TRBV18 and TRBJ2-3, with 7 bases fitting TRBD2. In germline, CDR1 is KGHSH, CDR2 LQKENI. Trimming removed 1 base from V and 4 bases from J; junction bases left unmatched: 11. This CDR3 has 17 amino acids. The CDR3 region is CASSPRGGGSEADTQYF. CDR3 nucleotides: TGTGCCAGCTCACCACGGGGCGGCGGGAGCGAGGCAGATACGCAGTATTTT.

This clonotype was picked up many times. The chain is built from TRBV6-5 and TRBJ2-3, with unresolved D. Germline lookup yields CDR1 MNHEY and CDR2 SVGAGI. The V gene lost 0 bases and the J gene lost 4 bases, with 14 bases spanning the gap. The CDR3 loop spans 16 amino acids. The CDR3 DNA follows: TGTGCCAGCAGTTACTCAGGGTCCCATAACCCAGATACGCAGTATTTT. Translated: CASSYSGSHNPDTQYF.

This clonotype was counted ten times or more. The gene calls are TRBV3-1 and TRBJ2-7; 7 nucleotides match TRBD2. The germline V gene encodes CDR1 LGHDT and CDR2 YNNKEL (reference sequence). The CDR3 consists of 15 residues. V lost 0 bases, J lost 3 bases, and 5 bases stayed unmatched. CDR3 region: CASSQDRDYIYEQYF. In nucleotides, the CDR3 is TGTGCCAGCAGCCAAGACCGGGACTACATCTACGAGCAGTACTTC.

This clonotype was observed many times. The chain carries TRBV5-5 and TRBJ2-5; 11 bases match TRBD2. The CDR3 is 18 amino acids. Germline assignment: CDR1 SGHKS and CDR2 YYEKEE (reference sequence). Germline trimming cut 2 bases from V and 2 bases from J; bases unmatched to any gene: 11. The CDR3 nucleotides are TGTGCCAGCAGCTTCTCCCTAACACTAGCGGGAGCACAAGAGACCCAGTACTTC. Translating gives CASSFSLTLAGAQETQYF.

This clonotype has ten or more counts. The rearrangement links TRBV20-1 to TRBJ2-1, with TRBD2 as a possible D gene (6 bases). Germline V lookup: CDR1 DFQATT, CDR2 SNEGSKA (reference sequence). The CDR3 is 14 amino acids. The V gene lost 3 bases and the J gene lost 3 bases, with 12 bases spanning the gap. The CDR3 sequence is CSARAGLGYNEQFF. CDR3 bases: TGCAGTGCTAGGGCGGGATTAGGCTACAATGAGCAGTTCTTC.

The chain couples TRBV7-8 to TRBJ2-2; a possible D gene is TRBD1 (5 bases). Germline loops: CDR1 SGHVS, CDR2 FQNEAQ. V lost 3 bases and J lost 6, with 17 bases in between. CDR3 length equals 16 residues. The CDR3 protein is CASSFRASMHPGELFF. The DNA for the CDR3 is TGTGCCAGCAGCTTCAGGGCGTCGATGCATCCCGGGGAGCTGTTTTTT.

Regarding this clonotype: This may be a read error: a much more frequent sequence differs by one nucleotide. This sequence joins TRBV7-2 and TRBJ2-7; D is undetermined. Trimming removed 9 bases from V and 2 bases from J, with 14 bases in between. This CDR3 contains 13 residues. Germline CDR1 SGHTA, CDR2 FQGNSA. The CDR3 DNA sequence: TGTGCCAGAAATATAGGGCTCACCTACGAGCAGTACTTC. Protein product: CARNIGLTYEQYF. The variable domain in full, with the rest retrieved from reference TRBV7-2 and TRBJ2-7, is GAGVSQSPSNKVTEKGKDVELRCDPISGHTALYWYRQSLGQGLEFLIYFQGNSAPDKSGLPSDRFSAERTGGSVSTLTIQRTQQEDSAVYLCARNIGLTYEQYFGPGTRLTVT.

Many counts were recorded for this clonotype. The gene calls are TRBV7-8 and TRBJ1-5; the D gene is possibly TRBD1 (5 bases). Looked up from germline, CDR1 is SGHVS and CDR2 is FQNEAQ. The V end lost 4 bases, the J end lost 6 bases, and 13 bases lay between the germline ends. The CDR3 contains 14 residues. The CDR3 region is CASSSDSTRQPQHF. The CDR3 nucleotides are TGTGCCAGCAGCTCCGACAGTACGCGTCAGCCCCAGCATTTT.

This clonotype was observed many times. The chain links TRBV15 to TRBJ2-1; D is undetermined. Trimming cost V 3 bases and J 9 bases, with 12 bases left between them. This CDR3 spans 13 amino acids. Looked up from germline, CDR1 is LNHNV and CDR2 is YYDKDF (reference sequence). CDR3 DNA: TGTGCCACCAGCAGGGGGTCGAGAGTTGAGCAGTTCTTC. Its protein product is CATSRGSRVEQFF.

This clonotype showed up many times. Here the CDR3 reads CASSLAAGQANTGELFF. CDR3 bases: TGTGCCAGCAGTTTAGCAGCGGGGCAGGCGAACACCGGGGAGCTGTTTTTT. V is TRBV12-3 or TRBV12-4 and J is TRBJ2-2; 7 nucleotides line up with TRBD2. The V segment lost 0 bases and the J segment 0 bases; nucleotides outside the gene matches: 4. This CDR3 is 17 amino acids long.

This clonotype was seen many times. V is TRBV11-2 and J is TRBJ2-2; D may be TRBD1 (6 bases). Deletions cut 2 bases from V and 3 bases from J, with 19 bases between. Germline loops: CDR1 SGHAT, CDR2 FQNNGV. There are 18 residues in the CDR3. In DNA, the CDR3 is TGTGCCAGCAGCTTACGGACAGCGTCGGGGCGGTACACCGGGGAGCTGTTTTTT. The encoded protein is CASSLRTASGRYTGELFF.

The chain is built from TRBV24-1 and TRBJ1-2, with 7 bases fitting TRBD1. Germline values: CDR1 KGHDR, CDR2 SFDVKD. Unmatched junction bases numbered 14, after V lost 4 bases and J lost 4 bases. The CDR3 consists of 17 residues. The CDR3 region is CATSDPDSGQAGYGYTF. DNA for the CDR3: TGTGCCACCAGTGACCCCGATTCAGGACAGGCGGGCTATGGCTACACCTTC.

This clonotype was seen ten or more times. The V call is TRBV5-1, the J call TRBJ1-1; D call uncertain. The germline CDR1 and CDR2 sequences are SGHRS and YFSETQ. This CDR3 is 13 amino acids long. Trimming cost V 0 bases and J 1 base, with 4 bases left between them. The CDR3 DNA reads TGCGCCAGCAGCTTGGAACAGAACACTGAAGCTTTCTTT. Translating it yields CASSLEQNTEAFF.

This clonotype was observed many times. V and J are TRBV7-2 and TRBJ1-2, with a possible D match to TRBD1 (5 bases). The ends were cut back, 5 bases at V and 5 bases at J, with 12 bases in the middle. Germline CDR1 SGHTA, CDR2 FQGNSA. The CDR3 contains 13 residues. The DNA of the CDR3 is TGTGCCAGCAGCATTGACAGAAATTATGGCTACACCTTC. This translates into CASSIDRNYGYTF.

The table lists this clonotype with many counts. The chain employs TRBV5-1 and TRBJ1-2; 10 positions match TRBD1. V lost 3 bases, J lost 6 bases, and 5 bases stayed unmatched. The CDR3 sequence is 14 residues long. Germline-derived CDR1 and CDR2 are SGHRS and YFSETQ. CDR3 sequence reads: CASSSTGTGDGYTF. CDR3 nucleotide sequence: TGCGCCAGCAGCTCGACCGGGACAGGGGATGGCTACACCTTC.

This clonotype was found many times. The genes are TRBV20-1 and TRBJ2-3; 9 bases agree with TRBD2. CDR1 is DFQATT and CDR2 is SNEGSKA in the germline V gene (reference sequence). With 7 bases clipped from V and 4 bases from J, the junction kept 15 bases outside the gene matches. This CDR3 has 16 residues. The CDR3 protein is CSGWLAGPIRADTQYF. In DNA, the CDR3 is TGCAGTGGTTGGCTAGCGGGACCCATACGGGCAGATACGCAGTATTTT.

This clonotype showed up many times. The chain has TRBV7-2 and TRBJ2-7; D is unclear. V was clipped by 1 base and J by 0 bases, with 10 bases between them. The CDR3 spans 15 residues. From germline, CDR1 is SGHTA and CDR2 FQGNSA. CDR3 sequence reads: CASSLEAYSSYEQYF. CDR3 in DNA: TGTGCCAGCAGCTTAGAAGCGTACTCCTCCTACGAGCAGTACTTC.

This clonotype was picked up many times. This chain uses TRBV7-3 with TRBJ2-2; D is unresolved. CDR1 and CDR2 (germline): SGHTA, FQGTGA. V gave up 5 bases and J gave up 0 bases, with 4 bases separating them. The length of the CDR3 is 13 residues. CDR3 in amino acids: CASSDSNTGELFF. The CDR3 coding sequence is TGTGCCAGCAGCGATTCGAACACCGGGGAGCTGTTTTTT. The whole variable domain, remainder taken from reference TRBV7-3 and TRBJ2-2, is GAGVSQTPSNKVTEKGKYVELRCDPISGHTALYWYRQSLGQGPEFLIYFQGTGAADDSGLPNDRFFAVRPEGSVSTLKIQRTERGDSAVYLCASSDSNTGELFFGEGSRLTVL.

This clonotype came up many times. V is TRBV7-2 and J is TRBJ2-5; no clear D gene. Per the germline V gene, CDR1 is SGHTA and CDR2 is FQGNSA. V dropped 1 base and J dropped 2 bases, with 5 bases sitting between them. The CDR3 totals 13 residues. In DNA form, the CDR3 reads TGTGCCAGCAGCTTAGTGCAACAAGAGACCCAGTACTTC. It specifies CASSLVQQETQYF.

This clonotype showed up many times. This chain joins TRBV14 and TRBJ2-1; TRBD1 is a possible D gene (5 bases). Germline V gives CDR1 SGHDN, CDR2 FVKESK. V was cut by 5 bases and J by 6 bases, with 11 bases left in between. This CDR3 is 13 amino acids long. This chain's CDR3 is CASSALRGNEQFF. CDR3 in DNA: TGTGCCAGCAGCGCCTTAAGGGGCAATGAGCAGTTCTTC.

This clonotype has at least ten counts. The rearrangement joins TRBV3-1 to TRBJ2-1, with D perhaps TRBD2 (6 bases). CDR3 size: 16 residues. Trimming removed 6 bases from V and 0 bases from J, with 15 bases in between. Germline CDR1 LGHDT, CDR2 YNNKEL (reference sequence). DNA of the CDR3: TGTGCCAGCAGTCATTATGCGGGGACCTCCTACAATGAGCAGTTCTTC. Translation: CASSHYAGTSYNEQFF.

This clonotype was found many times. The chain combines TRBV29-1 with TRBJ2-5; D is unclear. The CDR3 spans 15 residues. Germline V gene data show CDR1 as SQVTM and CDR2 as ANQGSEA. Between the trimmed V and J ends, which lost 5 bases and 1 base, there was a span of 17 bases. DNA for the CDR3: TGCAGCGTTCTAGACGAACACAGTCCCCAAGAGACCCAGTACTTC. The encoded protein is CSVLDEHSPQETQYF.

This clonotype was seen many times. The rearrangement uses TRBV5-1 and TRBJ2-7; no clear D gene. Germline-derived CDR1 and CDR2 are SGHRS and YFSETQ. V was clipped by 4 bases and J by 2 bases, with 13 bases between them. The CDR3 runs 14 residues. This chain's CDR3 is CASSSHSGTYEQYF. CDR3 nucleotide sequence: TGCGCCAGCAGCAGCCACTCAGGTACCTACGAGCAGTACTTC.

CDR3 coding DNA: TGTGCCACGGACCGGGACAGGGGTTACAATGAGCAGTTCTTC. Its protein is CATDRDRGYNEQFF. The J gene is TRBJ2-1, the V gene TRBV10-3, with TRBD1 matching over 10 bases. CDR1 ENHRY and CDR2 SYGVKD come from the germline V gene. Unmatched junction bases numbered 7, after V lost 10 bases and J lost 4 bases. The length of the CDR3 is 14 residues.

About this clonotype: Being one base from a much bigger clone, this may be a read error. This chain joins TRBV5-1 and TRBJ2-3, with no clear D. The CDR3 spans 13 residues. V gave up 4 bases and J gave up 2 bases, with 8 bases separating them. Germline CDR1 SGHRS, CDR2 YFSETQ. In DNA form, the CDR3 reads TGCGCCAGCAGCCCTGGTTACACAGATACGCAGTATTTT. Translating it yields CASSPGYTDTQYF.